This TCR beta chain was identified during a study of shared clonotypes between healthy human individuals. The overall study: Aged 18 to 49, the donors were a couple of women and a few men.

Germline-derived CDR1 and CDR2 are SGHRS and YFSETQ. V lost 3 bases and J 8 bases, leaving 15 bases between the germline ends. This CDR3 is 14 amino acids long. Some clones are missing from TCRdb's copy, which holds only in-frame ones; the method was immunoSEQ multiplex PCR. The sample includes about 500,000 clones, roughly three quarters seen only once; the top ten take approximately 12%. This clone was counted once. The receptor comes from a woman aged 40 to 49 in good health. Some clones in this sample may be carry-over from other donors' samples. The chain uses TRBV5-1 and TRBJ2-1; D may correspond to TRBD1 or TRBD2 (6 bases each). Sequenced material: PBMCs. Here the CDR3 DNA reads TGCGCCAGCAGCTCCACGGCAGGGGAGGATGAGCAGTTCTTC. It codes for CASSSTAGEDEQFF.